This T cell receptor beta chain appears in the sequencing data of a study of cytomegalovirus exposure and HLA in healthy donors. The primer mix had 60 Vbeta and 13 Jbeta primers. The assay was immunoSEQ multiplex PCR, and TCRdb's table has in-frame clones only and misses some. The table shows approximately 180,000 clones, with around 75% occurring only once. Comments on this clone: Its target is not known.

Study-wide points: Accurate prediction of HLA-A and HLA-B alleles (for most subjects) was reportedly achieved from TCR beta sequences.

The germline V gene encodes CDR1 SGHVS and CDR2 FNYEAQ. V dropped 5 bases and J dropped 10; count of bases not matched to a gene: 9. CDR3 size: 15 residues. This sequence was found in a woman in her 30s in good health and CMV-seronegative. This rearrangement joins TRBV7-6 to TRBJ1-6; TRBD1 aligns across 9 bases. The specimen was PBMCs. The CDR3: CASSPAGTGNSPLHF. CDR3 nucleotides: TGTGCCAGCAGCCCGGCCGGGACAGGGAACTCACCCCTCCACTTT.